Shown below are 24 T cell receptor beta chains from a single sample sequenced in a study of cytomegalovirus exposure and HLA in healthy donors. The PCR made use of 60 Vbeta and 13 Jbeta primers. The method was immunoSEQ multiplex PCR; TCRdb's version includes in-frame clones alone and lacks a portion of them. The table includes more than 100,000 clones, around 67% detected once. The sequenced material came from PBMCs. Every receptor here comes from a woman between 45 and 60 years old in good health and CMV-seronegative.

The CDR3 region has the DNA TGTGCCAGCAGTTCCCTAGCGGGCTCCCTCCCCCAAGAGACCCAGTACTTC. Protein sequence: CASSSLAGSLPQETQYF. This chain uses TRBV28 with TRBJ2-5, with TRBD2 identical over 8 bases. The CDR3 is 17 amino acids. Germline-derived CDR1 and CDR2 are MDHEN and SYDVKM. V lost 4 bases to trimming and J lost 1 base; unmatched junction nucleotides: 11. Supplemented by reference TRBV28 and TRBJ2-5, the full variable domain reads DVKVTQSSRYLVKRTGEKVFLECVQDMDHENMFWYRQDPGLGLRLIYFSYDVKMKEKGDIPEGYSVSREKKERFSLILESASTNQTSMYLCASSSLAGSLPQETQYFGPGTRLLVL.

The chain couples TRBV20-1 to TRBJ1-6, with a weak D call TRBD1 (6 bases). Germline assignment: CDR1 DFQATT and CDR2 SNEGSKA (reference sequence). The CDR3 runs to 11 residues. The V and J ends lost 8 bases and 8 bases respectively, with 10 bases between them. The DNA for the CDR3 is TGCAGTACAGGGTCCGATTCACCCCTCCACTTT. It encodes CSTGSDSPLHF.

Comment on this clone: One junction end disagrees with the germline gene, perhaps due to a read error. The chain carries TRBV28 and TRBJ1-1, with 7 positions matching TRBD1. Germline lookup yields CDR1 MDHEN and CDR2 SYDVKM. The CDR3 is 14 amino acids. The CDR3 sequence is CASSIQGMATEALF. The DNA of the CDR3 is TGTGCCAGCAGCATACAGGGGATGGCCACTGAAGCTCTCTTT.

V and J are TRBV19 and TRBJ1-5; tentative D call: TRBD1 (5 bases). The germline V gene has CDR1 LNHDA and CDR2 SQIVND (reference sequence). The CDR3 runs 14 residues. V was shortened by 0 bases and J by 5 bases, with 8 bases between the two germline ends. CDR3 DNA: TGTGCCAGTAGTATAGAAGGGGTGGATCAGCCCCAGCATTTT. Translated, it gives CASSIEGVDQPQHF.

This clone was counted a few times. The chain employs TRBV27 and TRBJ1-2; 9 bases map to TRBD1. Germline CDR1 is MNHEY and CDR2 is SMNVEV (reference sequence). CDR3 length: 15 amino acids. J gave up 3 bases and V 5 bases, and 7 bases lay outside the gene matches. CDR3 nucleotides: TGTGCCAGCAGTCCATGGACAGGGGCGGACTATGGCTACACCTTC. This translates into CASSPWTGADYGYTF.

The chain is built from TRBV6-5 and TRBJ2-7; tentative D call: TRBD1 (6 bases). Per germline, CDR1 MNHEY and CDR2 SVGAGI. Deletions cut 6 bases from V and 3 bases from J, with 9 bases between. The CDR3 loop spans 12 amino acids. This CDR3 is CASSQQGYEQYF. CDR3 DNA sequence: TGTGCCAGCAGCCAACAGGGCTACGAGCAGTACTTC.

This chain connects TRBV19 to TRBJ2-3, with TRBD2 matching 8 bases. This CDR3 spans 15 amino acids. Trimming removed 6 bases from V and 3 bases from J; junction bases left unmatched: 8. Looked up from germline, CDR1 is LNHDA and CDR2 is SQIVND (reference sequence). CDR3 residues: CASRTGGPVTDTQYF. The CDR3 nucleotides are TGTGCCAGTAGAACGGGGGGGCCTGTAACAGATACGCAGTATTTT.

The chain couples TRBV10-2 to TRBJ1-6; D call uncertain. The germline V gene has CDR1 WSHSY and CDR2 SAAADI. The V and J ends lost 0 bases and 9 bases respectively, with 6 bases between them. The CDR3 covers 13 residues. This chain's CDR3 is CASSESNSSPLHF. CDR3 DNA sequence: TGCGCCAGCAGTGAGTCGAATAGTTCACCCCTCCACTTT.

The chain couples TRBV5-4 to TRBJ2-5; 10 nucleotides align to TRBD2. This CDR3 contains 16 residues. V shed 7 bases, J shed 0 bases, and the junction held 9 bases outside the gene matches. Germline CDR1 and CDR2: SGHNT and YYREEE (reference sequence). The CDR3 protein is CASRPSGSRNQETQYF. CDR3 DNA sequence: TGTGCCAGCCGGCCTAGCGGGAGCCGAAACCAAGAGACCCAGTACTTC. The entire variable domain, with the rest obtained from reference TRBV5-4 and TRBJ2-5, is as follows: ETGVTQSPTHLIKTRGQQVTLRCSSQSGHNTVSWYQQALGQGPQFIFQYYREEENGRGNFPPRFSGLQFPNYSSELNVNALELDDSALYLCASRPSGSRNQETQYFGPGTRLLVL.

The chain joins TRBV7-2 to TRBJ2-3, with TRBD2 matching 11 bases. Per germline, CDR1 SGHTA and CDR2 FQGNSA. CDR3 length: 16 amino acids. J was trimmed by 4 bases and V by 1 base; bases with no gene match: 4. The CDR3 DNA reads TGTGCCAGCAGCTTAGTGGGACTAGCGGCCCCAGATACGCAGTATTTT. It is translated as CASSLVGLAAPDTQYF.

The chain is built from TRBV27 and TRBJ2-3; 7 bases agree with TRBD1. V was pared by 4 bases and J by 1 base, with 11 bases of the junction left unmatched. The CDR3 is 17 residues long. Germline CDR1 and CDR2: MNHEY and SMNVEV (reference sequence). The CDR3 coding sequence is TGTGCCAGCAGTTACGGACAGGTCACCACCGGCACAGATACGCAGTATTTT. It encodes CASSYGQVTTGTDTQYF.

The chain combines TRBV10-3 with TRBJ2-7; weak D call: TRBD2 (5 bases). V was pared by 10 bases and J by 0 bases, with 16 bases between. Germline assignment: CDR1 ENHRY and CDR2 SYGVKD. The CDR3 runs to 14 residues. CDR3 in amino acids: CATRLTGNSYEQYF. CDR3 nucleotides: TGTGCCACCCGGTTAACGGGAAACTCCTACGAGCAGTACTTC.

This chain joins TRBV5-6 and TRBJ1-1; no reliable D call. Trimming removed 7 bases from V and 0 bases from J, with 10 bases in between. Germline CDR1 SGHDT, CDR2 YYEEEE. The CDR3 covers 13 residues. CDR3 amino acids: CASGSVMNTEAFF. The CDR3 DNA is TGTGCCAGCGGCTCAGTGATGAACACTGAAGCTTTCTTT.

This clone was observed a handful of times. The chain has TRBV7-8 and TRBJ2-7, with D maybe TRBD1 (6 bases). This CDR3 has 14 amino acids. The germline V gene has CDR1 SGHVS and CDR2 FQNEAQ. Trimming took off 3 bases at V and 5 bases at J, with 14 bases between the two ends. CDR3 sequence: CASSLRQAKDEQYF. CDR3 DNA sequence: TGTGCCAGCAGCTTGAGACAGGCAAAGGACGAGCAGTACTTC.

The chain couples TRBV28 to TRBJ1-1; D is undetermined. This CDR3 has 13 amino acids. From germline, CDR1 is MDHEN and CDR2 SYDVKM. The V gene lost 6 bases and the J gene lost 5 bases, with 13 bases spanning the gap. The CDR3 bases are TGTGCCAGCAGGAAGATCCCCCAGACTGAAGCTTTCTTT. This sequence encodes CASRKIPQTEAFF.

In this sample, this clone turned up a few times. Different DNA sequences within this sample yield the same CDR3. This chain links TRBV4-2 with TRBJ1-6; tentatively, D is TRBD1 (5 bases). V was shortened by 4 bases and J by 9 bases, with 10 bases between the two germline ends. Germline loops: CDR1 LGHNA, CDR2 YNFKEQ. This CDR3 region has 13 residues. The DNA for the CDR3 is TGTGCCAGCAGCCCATACAGGATTTCACCCCTCCACTTT. It yields the protein CASSPYRISPLHF.

The chain carries TRBV5-1 and TRBJ1-1; 9 bases align to TRBD1. Trimming took 4 bases from V and 10 from J; bases not matched to a gene: 17. CDR1 SGHRS and CDR2 YFSETQ come from the germline V gene. This CDR3 is 16 amino acids long. In DNA form, the CDR3 reads TGCGCCAGCAGCCTATTGAACCAAGGACAGGGGAGCGTAGCTTTCTTT. It translates to CASSLLNQGQGSVAFF.

The chain is built from TRBV5-1 and TRBJ2-2, with 11 bases aligning to TRBD1. CDR1 SGHRS and CDR2 YFSETQ come from the germline V gene. CDR3 length equals 17 residues. V was clipped by 4 bases and J by 0 bases; unmatched bases: 5. The CDR3 loop reads CASSGGTGGPNTGELFF. For the CDR3, the DNA is TGCGCCAGCAGCGGCGGGACAGGGGGTCCGAACACCGGGGAGCTGTTTTTT.

The chain recombines TRBV19 with TRBJ1-2; 9 nucleotides align to TRBD1. Germline CDR1 and CDR2: LNHDA and SQIVND (reference sequence). This CDR3 has 17 residues. The V and J ends lost 3 bases and 4 bases, in that order; junction bases with no gene match: 12. This CDR3 reads CASSIGNRGLRTYGYTF. The DNA for the CDR3 is TGTGCCAGTAGTATTGGGAACAGGGGGCTTCGGACCTATGGCTACACCTTC.

This chain connects TRBV5-1 to TRBJ2-5; D may be TRBD2 (5 bases). This CDR3 comprises 16 residues. Trimming took 4 bases from V and 4 from J, leaving 20 bases between them. Germline loops: CDR1 SGHRS, CDR2 YFSETQ. Here the CDR3 reads CASSKRETYSRETQYF. In nucleotides, the CDR3 is TGCGCCAGCAGCAAACGGGAAACCTATAGTAGAGAGACCCAGTACTTC.

The J gene is TRBJ2-5, the V gene TRBV5-5; no clear D. Germline assignment: CDR1 SGHKS and CDR2 YYEKEE (reference sequence). The CDR3 length is 13 residues. V was pared by 4 bases and J by 4 bases, with 11 bases between. The CDR3 nucleotides read TGTGCCAGCAGCCTGGAACCAGGAGAGACCCAGTACTTC. This encodes CASSLEPGETQYF.

The chain employs TRBV2 and TRBJ2-7, with D perhaps TRBD2 (5 bases). The V gene lost 2 bases and the J gene lost 3 bases, with 23 bases spanning the gap. This CDR3 has 18 residues. Per the germline V gene, CDR1 is SNHLY and CDR2 is FYNNEI. In DNA, the CDR3 is TGTGCCAGCAGTGAAACGGGAATTCCGGGCAATCCATTCTACGAGCAGTACTTC. Translating it yields CASSETGIPGNPFYEQYF.

This clone was seen more than once but under ten times. The gene calls are TRBV5-1 and TRBJ2-1; 12 nucleotides agree with TRBD1. Losses at the gene ends were 4 bases for V and 0 bases for J; bases not matched to a gene: 8. This CDR3 has 18 residues. Germline V gives CDR1 SGHRS, CDR2 YFSETQ. The chain's CDR3 is CASSQWGQGANSYNEQFF. The DNA of the CDR3 is TGCGCCAGCAGCCAGTGGGGACAGGGGGCCAACTCCTACAATGAGCAGTTCTTC.

This clone was detected only a few times. The chain is built from TRBV7-2 and TRBJ2-2; TRBD2 aligns across 10 bases. V lost 1 base and J lost 7; bases outside the gene matches: 12. The CDR3 sequence is 18 residues long. The germline CDR1 and CDR2 sequences are SGHTA and FQGNSA. This CDR3 is CASSLGRSGGSFGGELFF. The CDR3 region has the DNA TGTGCCAGCAGCTTAGGCCGTAGCGGGGGGTCTTTCGGCGGGGAGCTGTTTTTT.